These 20 T cell receptor beta chains were all obtained from the same sample, sequenced in a study of beta chain features in type 1 diabetes. Findings and caveats of the study: Shorter TCRB CDR3s, moderately but significantly so, marked every one of the four CD4+ subsets in Type 1 diabetes patients.

The sequenced template was cDNA made from the entire isolated RNA. Here immunoSEQ multiplex PCR was the method, and the copy in TCRdb shows in-frame clones only, minus some. The sample has about 740,000 clones, 13% seen once. Their recognized antigens are unknown. Sequenced sample: naive CD4+ T cells from blood. These receptor sequences come from a man aged 18 to 30 with type 1 diabetes.

The V call is TRBV5-4, the J call TRBJ2-5; no clear D gene. V lost 2 bases and J 1 base, leaving 12 bases between the germline ends. Looked up from germline, CDR1 is SGHNT and CDR2 is YYREEE (reference sequence). CDR3 length equals 15 residues. The CDR3 nucleotides are TGTGCCAGCAGCTTATGGGCGATGGGCCAAGAGACCCAGTACTTC. The encoded protein is CASSLWAMGQETQYF.

CDR3 coding DNA: TGTGCCAGCAGGGTGGACAGGGGTCGGAACAATGAGCAGTTCTTC. Translation gives CASRVDRGRNNEQFF. This chain uses TRBV5-4 with TRBJ2-1; 9 positions agree with TRBD1. V was pared by 5 bases and J by 5 bases, with 8 bases of the junction left unmatched. CDR3 size: 15 residues. CDR1 SGHNT and CDR2 YYREEE come from the germline V gene (reference sequence).

This clone was observed a few times. This chain joins TRBV7-8 and TRBJ2-7, with D possibly being TRBD2 (6 bases). The CDR3 covers 12 residues. CDR1 is SGHVS, CDR2 FQNEAQ, per germline. Trimming removed 5 bases at V and 7 bases at J, with 12 bases between. Here the CDR3 DNA reads TGTGCCAGCAGCCCTTCTCGGGGGGAGCAGTACTTC. It specifies CASSPSRGEQYF.

This clone was found a few times. The chain is built from TRBV6-5 and TRBJ1-1; D not certain. Trimming took 0 bases from V and 6 from J, leaving 11 bases between them. Germline CDR1 and CDR2: MNHEY and SVGAGI. The CDR3 length is 14 residues. The DNA of the CDR3 is TGTGCCAGCAGTTACTCATCCGGGATAGCTGAAGCTTTCTTT. Translating gives CASSYSSGIAEAFF.

J is TRBJ2-5 and V is TRBV28, with a tentative D call TRBD2 (5 bases). The CDR3 is 15 residues long. Germline values: CDR1 MDHEN, CDR2 SYDVKM. Trimming left V 2 bases short and J 4 bases short, with 14 bases between. CDR3 sequence: CASSLGWNGGETQYF. The CDR3 DNA reads as TGTGCCAGCAGTTTAGGTTGGAATGGAGGAGAGACCCAGTACTTC. The full variable domain, its missing parts supplied by reference TRBV28 and TRBJ2-5, is DVKVTQSSRYLVKRTGEKVFLECVQDMDHENMFWYRQDPGLGLRLIYFSYDVKMKEKGDIPEGYSVSREKKERFSLILESASTNQTSMYLCASSLGWNGGETQYFGPGTRLLVL.

This clone has only a few counts. The V gene is TRBV5-1, the J gene TRBJ1-1; D remains unclear. Germline CDR1 is SGHRS and CDR2 is YFSETQ. V was trimmed by 1 base and J by 0 bases, leaving 4 bases between them. This CDR3 spans 13 amino acids. The CDR3 DNA sequence: TGCGCCAGCAGCTTGATACTGAACACTGAAGCTTTCTTT. Amino acid sequence: CASSLILNTEAFF.

This clone has a handful of counts. This chain uses TRBV19 with TRBJ2-4, with D hard to call. V shed 4 bases and J shed 0 bases, with 13 bases lying between them. CDR3 size: 16 residues. Germline assignment: CDR1 LNHDA and CDR2 SQIVND (reference sequence). This chain's CDR3 is CASSTMTSLAKNIQYF. Written as DNA, the CDR3 is TGTGCCAGTAGTACCATGACATCCCTAGCCAAAAACATTCAGTACTTC.

Note on this clone: Different DNA sequences within this sample yield the same CDR3. V gene TRBV19 combines with J gene TRBJ1-1; D is ambiguous. Germline lookup yields CDR1 LNHDA and CDR2 SQIVND (reference sequence). The CDR3 is 13 residues long. The V and J ends lost 9 bases and 3 bases respectively, with 14 bases between them. In DNA, the CDR3 is TGTGCCAGCTCGACCCAGAGAGACACTGAAGCTTTCTTT. This translates into CASSTQRDTEAFF.

This clone came up a few times. This chain connects TRBV5-6 to TRBJ1-2, with no clear D. Trimming removed 4 bases from V and 4 bases from J, with 8 bases in between. CDR1 SGHDT and CDR2 YYEEEE come from the germline V gene. This CDR3 region has 12 residues. The CDR3 bases are TGTGCCAGCAGCGGCGGCAGCTATGGCTACACCTTC. This encodes CASSGGSYGYTF.

This clone occurred a few times. The chain is built from TRBV7-9 and TRBJ2-1; 15 bases align to TRBD2. The CDR3 is 17 amino acids. Germline-derived CDR1 and CDR2 are SEHNR and FQNEAQ (reference sequence). V lost 8 bases and J lost 0; bases outside the gene matches: 5. The CDR3 spells CASPRTSGGASYNEQFF. The CDR3 DNA reads TGTGCCAGCCCCCGGACTAGCGGGGGGGCCTCCTACAATGAGCAGTTCTTC. The complete variable domain, with remaining parts taken from reference TRBV7-9 and TRBJ2-1, reads DTGVSQNPRHKITKRGQNVTFRCDPISEHNRLYWYRQTLGQGPEFLTYFQNEAQLEKSRLLSDRFSAERPKGSFSTLEIQRTEQGDSAMYLCASPRTSGGASYNEQFFGPGTRLTVL.

About this clone: Other DNA sequences in this specimen translate into the identical CDR3. V and J are TRBV15 and TRBJ1-3; D remains ambiguous. The CDR3 is 15 amino acids. Germline V gene sequence: CDR1 LNHNV, CDR2 YYDKDF (reference sequence). The V gene lost 0 bases and the J gene lost 4 bases, with 10 bases spanning the gap. The CDR3, as DNA: TGTGCCACCAGCAGAGACCCTGGACCAGGAAACACCATATATTTT. This translates into CATSRDPGPGNTIYF.

In this sample, this clone turned up a few times. This sequence joins TRBV27 and TRBJ1-1; D perhaps matches TRBD1 (5 bases). Germline CDR1 reads MNHEY; CDR2 reads SMNVEV (reference sequence). CDR3 size: 15 residues. V shed 5 bases and J shed 1 base, with 14 bases lying between them. This CDR3 reads CASSGATTTNTEAFF. The CDR3 nucleotides are TGTGCCAGCAGTGGGGCCACCACGACGAACACTGAAGCTTTCTTT.

This clone has more than one count but fewer than ten. The V and J genes are TRBV7-2 and TRBJ2-5; D might be TRBD2 (6 bases). The CDR3 loop spans 14 amino acids. The V and J ends lost 1 base and 3 bases respectively, with 9 bases between them. Germline V gene sequence: CDR1 SGHTA, CDR2 FQGNSA. In DNA form, the CDR3 reads TGTGCCAGCAGCTTAGGACTAGTGGAAGAGACCCAGTACTTC. Residues: CASSLGLVEETQYF.

The gene calls are TRBV2 and TRBJ2-3; 10 bases match TRBD2. The CDR3 totals 16 residues. Germline CDR1 reads SNHLY; CDR2 reads FYNNEI. Unmatched junction bases numbered 8, after V lost 6 bases and J lost 2 bases. The CDR3 is CASRDSGGLNTDTQYF. In DNA, the CDR3 is TGTGCCAGCAGGGATAGCGGGGGGCTGAACACAGATACGCAGTATTTT.

This clone came up a few times. J is TRBJ2-2 and V is TRBV2; D perhaps matches TRBD1 (7 bases). V dropped 6 bases and J dropped 10 bases, with 15 bases sitting between them. CDR1 is SNHLY and CDR2 is FYNNEI in the germline V gene. The CDR3 has 13 amino acids. CDR3 protein: CASRAGQFVELFF. The CDR3 DNA sequence: TGTGCCAGCAGGGCGGGACAGTTCGTGGAGCTGTTTTTT.

The chain is built from TRBV6-5 and TRBJ2-3; D is undetermined. Germline loops: CDR1 MNHEY, CDR2 SVGAGI. The CDR3 has 11 amino acids. Trimming pared 8 bases from V and 2 bases from J, leaving 5 bases between. The CDR3 region is CASATTDTQYF. DNA for the CDR3: TGTGCCAGCGCGACCACAGATACGCAGTATTTT.

In this sample, this clone turned up a few times. This sequence joins TRBV7-2 and TRBJ2-7; D possibly corresponds to TRBD1 (6 bases). CDR1 is SGHTA and CDR2 is FQGNSA in the germline V gene. V lost 5 bases, J lost 2 bases, and 13 bases lay in between. This CDR3 has 14 amino acids. For the CDR3, the DNA is TGTGCCAGCAGCCTCACTCGGGACACCTACGAGCAGTACTTC. It codes for CASSLTRDTYEQYF.

The chain is built from TRBV14 and TRBJ1-2; D gene uncertain. This CDR3 has 14 amino acids. The V gene lost 2 bases and the J gene lost 7 bases, with 14 bases spanning the gap. Germline V CDR1 and CDR2: SGHDN, FVKESK. CDR3 nucleotides: TGTGCCAGCAGCCAAAATACCGAGGTTGCTGGCTACACCTTC. Translating it yields CASSQNTEVAGYTF.

This clone has just a few counts. The chain has TRBV21-1 and TRBJ2-7; the table assigns TRBD1, which was not confirmed against the DNA. TRBV21-1 is marked as a pseudogene. This CDR3 contains 13 residues. The CDR3 DNA reads as TGTGCCAGCAGCCTCCGGGACATCTACGAGCAGTACTTC. It specifies CASSLRDIYEQYF.

In its sample, this clone was seen a few times. This chain connects TRBV30 to TRBJ2-3; TRBD1 matches 9 bases. In germline, CDR1 is GTSNPN, CDR2 SVGIG (reference sequence). The junction had 4 bases not matched to a gene; V was cut back by 2 bases and J by 4 bases. CDR3 length: 14 amino acids. The CDR3 sequence: CAWSLGQGADTQYF. The CDR3 DNA reads as TGTGCCTGGAGTCTGGGACAGGGAGCAGATACGCAGTATTTT. The whole variable domain, remainder taken from reference TRBV30 and TRBJ2-3, is SQTIHQWPATLVQPVGSPLSLECTVEGTSNPNLYWYRQAAGRGLQLLFYSVGIGQISSEVPQNLSASRPQDRQFILSSKKLLLSDSGFYLCAWSLGQGADTQYFGPGTRLTVL.